This T cell receptor (beta chain) is drawn from a study of shared clonotypes between healthy human individuals. Overall study findings and caveats: What limited the represented genetic and exposure-history diversity was the small number of donors.

Trimming stripped 0 bases from V and 2 bases from J, with 8 bases between. Germline V CDR1 and CDR2: SGHRS, YFSETQ. This CDR3 spans 14 amino acids. This clone appeared many times. Antigen specificity is unknown. Evenly divided among several immunoSEQ plates was the genomic DNA of each subset. Sequencing of unsorted PBMC DNA was carried out using ten immunoSEQ deep assay plates. Generated by immunoSEQ multiplex PCR, the TCRdb table keeps only in-frame clones and is missing some. The data show 97,000 or so clones, roughly 50% seen once. V and J are TRBV5-1 and TRBJ2-5; unclear D gene. Sequenced: PBMCs. The clonotype comes from a woman between 40 and 55 years old in good health. Some clones in this sample may be carry-over from other donors' samples. CDR3 coding DNA: TGCGCCAGCAGCTTGGATCCGGGTCAAGAGACCCAGTACTTC. It yields the protein CASSLDPGQETQYF.